These T cell receptor beta chains were read from a single sample in a study of shared clonotypes between healthy human individuals. The protocol was immunoSEQ multiplex PCR, while the TCRdb copy is restricted to in-frame clones and leaves out a portion. Of hundreds of thousands of clones in the sample, roughly 78% were seen once. The sequenced sample consisted of memory CD4+ T cells sorted from blood. Source of these receptors: a woman in her twenties or thirties in good health. CDR3s include the opening cysteine and the closing phenylalanine or tryptophan. Fields, in order: D gene, J gene, V gene, clone size, CDR3 DNA, CDR3 protein. The D gene is left open where the match is weak. The size entry is marked missing in some rows and otherwise reads once, few, many or a size class.

D gene: TRBD1; J gene: TRBJ2-3; V gene: TRBV7-9; clone size: .; CDR3 DNA: TGTGCCAGCAGCCGACAGGGTGGCACAGATACGCAGTATTTT; CDR3 protein: CASSRQGGTDTQYF
D gene: .; J gene: TRBJ2-7; V gene: TRBV7-8; clone size: .; CDR3 DNA: TGTGCCAGCAGCTTAGCCCGGACCGTCTCCTACGAGCAGTACTTC; CDR3 protein: CASSLARTVSYEQYF
D gene: .; J gene: TRBJ2-7; V gene: TRBV5-1; clone size: few; CDR3 DNA: TGCGCCAGCAGCTTCGGAGGGGCGCAGAACGAGCAGTACTTC; CDR3 protein: CASSFGGAQNEQYF
D gene: TRBD2; J gene: TRBJ2-1; V gene: TRBV28; clone size: once; CDR3 DNA: TGTGCCAGCAGGGCGGCCGGGACTACCCACAATGAGCAGTTCTTC; CDR3 protein: CASRAAGTTHNEQFF
D gene: .; J gene: TRBJ2-1; V gene: TRBV7-8; clone size: .; CDR3 DNA: TGTGCCAGCAGCTTAGGTGGTGAGCAGTTCTTC; CDR3 protein: CASSLGGEQFF
D gene: .; J gene: TRBJ2-2; V gene: TRBV29-1; clone size: .; CDR3 DNA: TGCGTCGGACTTCTTAACACCGGGGAGCTGTTTTTT; CDR3 protein: CVGLLNTGELFF
D gene: .; J gene: TRBJ2-7; V gene: TRBV7-9; clone size: .; CDR3 DNA: TGTGCCAGCAGCTCATACAGGGATACCTACGAGCAGTACTTC; CDR3 protein: CASSSYRDTYEQYF
D gene: TRBD1; J gene: TRBJ2-7; V gene: TRBV11-2; clone size: .; CDR3 DNA: TGTGCCAGCAGCTTAGCCGGGGGACAGGGAAGCTACGAGCAGTACTTC; CDR3 protein: CASSLAGGQGSYEQYF
D gene: .; J gene: TRBJ1-2; V gene: TRBV4-2; clone size: .; CDR3 DNA: TGTGCCAGCAGCCAAGCCGGTCGGGTCGGGACTAACTATGGCTACACCTTC; CDR3 protein: CASSQAGRVGTNYGYTF
D gene: .; J gene: TRBJ2-1; V gene: TRBV9; clone size: .; CDR3 DNA: TGTGCCAGCAGCAGGAACAATGAGCAGTTCTTC; CDR3 protein: CASSRNNEQFF
D gene: .; J gene: TRBJ2-5; V gene: TRBV5-1; clone size: .; CDR3 DNA: TGCGCCAGCGCAAAAGGGACACCCGAAGAGACCCAGTACTTC; CDR3 protein: CASAKGTPEETQYF
D gene: .; J gene: TRBJ1-1; V gene: TRBV4-1; clone size: .; CDR3 DNA: TGCGCCAGCAGCCAAGATCTAAGGCAGAACACTGAAGCTTTCTTT; CDR3 protein: CASSQDLRQNTEAFF
D gene: .; J gene: TRBJ2-6; V gene: TRBV19; clone size: few; CDR3 DNA: TGTGCTACCCACAGGGATGGGGCCAACGTCCTGACTTTC; CDR3 protein: CATHRDGANVLTF
D gene: TRBD1; J gene: TRBJ1-1; V gene: TRBV6-5; clone size: few; CDR3 DNA: TGTGCCAGCAAACAGGGGAGGGGAGAAGCTTTCTTT; CDR3 protein: CASKQGRGEAFF
D gene: .; J gene: TRBJ1-4; V gene: TRBV30; clone size: few; CDR3 DNA: TGTGCCTGGAGTGTACAGTCCGAAAAACTGTTTTTT; CDR3 protein: CAWSVQSEKLFF
D gene: TRBD2; J gene: TRBJ2-1; V gene: TRBV5-4; clone size: .; CDR3 DNA: TGTGCCCTGGGGTCGGGGAGACTAGCGGTGGGGAATGAGCAGTTCTTC; CDR3 protein: CALGSGRLAVGNEQFF
D gene: .; J gene: TRBJ2-2; V gene: TRBV21-1; clone size: .; CDR3 DNA: TGTGCCAGCAGCAAACCCAGGGGGGGGTCTGGGGAGCTGTTTTTT; CDR3 protein: CASSKPRGGSGELFF
D gene: TRBD2; J gene: TRBJ2-5; V gene: TRBV25-1; clone size: .; CDR3 DNA: TGTGCCAGCAGTGCCCTACCCGGGACTAGCGGGATCGAAGAGACCCAGTACTTC; CDR3 protein: CASSALPGTSGIEETQYF
D gene: .; J gene: TRBJ2-1; V gene: TRBV2; clone size: .; CDR3 DNA: TGTGCCAGCAGACAAAACCCCGGGGGCCCCCATGAGCAGTTCTTC; CDR3 protein: CASRQNPGGPHEQFF
D gene: TRBD2; J gene: TRBJ2-7; V gene: TRBV5-1; clone size: .; CDR3 DNA: TGCGCCAGCAGCCTGCGACCGGGACTAGCGGTTGGGGCGCAGTACTTC; CDR3 protein: CASSLRPGLAVGAQYF
D gene: TRBD1; J gene: TRBJ1-1; V gene: TRBV5-1; clone size: .; CDR3 DNA: TGCGCCAGCAGCTTGGCAGGGGGATTCACTGAAGCTTTCTTT; CDR3 protein: CASSLAGGFTEAFF
D gene: TRBD2; J gene: TRBJ2-7; V gene: TRBV6-5; clone size: .; CDR3 DNA: TGTGCCAGCAGTTACGGGGAGGGGTGGACCTACGAGCAGTACTTC; CDR3 protein: CASSYGEGWTYEQYF
D gene: .; J gene: TRBJ2-1; V gene: TRBV7-3; clone size: .; CDR3 DNA: TGTGCCAGCAGCTTAATGCAGGGTAACAATGAGCAGTTCTTC; CDR3 protein: CASSLMQGNNEQFF
D gene: TRBD1; J gene: TRBJ1-2; V gene: TRBV6-1; clone size: .; CDR3 DNA: TGTGCCAGCAGTGAAATCGACAGGGGCTATGGCTACACCTTC; CDR3 protein: CASSEIDRGYGYTF
D gene: TRBD1; J gene: TRBJ2-5; V gene: TRBV5-1; clone size: .; CDR3 DNA: TGCGCCAGCAGCCCGGGACAGGTTATGGTAAAAGAGACCCAGTACTTC; CDR3 protein: CASSPGQVMVKETQYF
D gene: .; J gene: TRBJ2-3; V gene: TRBV11-3; clone size: .; CDR3 DNA: TGTGCCAGCAGCCCGCCCCGATCAGATACGCAGTATTTT; CDR3 protein: CASSPPRSDTQYF
D gene: TRBD2; J gene: TRBJ2-2; V gene: TRBV19; clone size: .; CDR3 DNA: TGTGCCAGTAGTATGGCTAGCGGGAGGTACAACACCGGGGAGCTGTTTTTT; CDR3 protein: CASSMASGRYNTGELFF
D gene: .; J gene: TRBJ1-4; V gene: TRBV18; clone size: .; CDR3 DNA: TGTGCCAGCTCACTTCTTGCACCGCTGTCTAATGAAAAACTGTTTTTT; CDR3 protein: CASSLLAPLSNEKLFF
D gene: .; J gene: TRBJ1-1; V gene: TRBV15; clone size: .; CDR3 DNA: TGTGCCACCAGCAGAGATCTGTGGGGGGCGAGGAACACTGAAGCTTTCTTT; CDR3 protein: CATSRDLWGARNTEAFF
D gene: .; J gene: TRBJ1-2; V gene: TRBV30; clone size: .; CDR3 DNA: TGTGCCTGGAGGACCCCAGTGGCTTATGGCTACACCTTC; CDR3 protein: CAWRTPVAYGYTF
D gene: .; J gene: TRBJ2-7; V gene: TRBV18; clone size: .; CDR3 DNA: TGTGCCAGCTCACCACCGGGACGATCAGTCTACGAGCAGTACTTC; CDR3 protein: CASSPPGRSVYEQYF
D gene: .; J gene: TRBJ2-2; V gene: TRBV7-2; clone size: .; CDR3 DNA: TGTGCCAGCAGCTTACTAGGGACCACCGGGGAGCTGTTTTTT; CDR3 protein: CASSLLGTTGELFF
D gene: .; J gene: TRBJ2-7; V gene: TRBV21-1; clone size: .; CDR3 DNA: TGTGCCAGCAGCAAAGCTGAGCGGGAGGGCCGGGAGCAGTACTTC; CDR3 protein: CASSKAEREGREQYF
D gene: .; J gene: TRBJ2-1; V gene: TRBV19; clone size: .; CDR3 DNA: TGTGCCAGTAGGGACTCCTCTCTTCACGTTGAGCAGTTCTTC; CDR3 protein: CASRDSSLHVEQFF
D gene: .; J gene: TRBJ2-5; V gene: TRBV29-1; clone size: .; CDR3 DNA: TGCAGCGTTGAAGACCCCACCGTCGGCGTTCAAGAGACCCAGTACTTC; CDR3 protein: CSVEDPTVGVQETQYF
D gene: TRBD1; J gene: TRBJ2-7; V gene: TRBV5-1; clone size: .; CDR3 DNA: TGCGCCAGCAGCCCCTCGACAGGGGCGGGCGAGCAGTACTTC; CDR3 protein: CASSPSTGAGEQYF
D gene: TRBD2; J gene: TRBJ2-3; V gene: TRBV28; clone size: .; CDR3 DNA: TGTGCCAGCAATGTAGCGGGAGGGCCGGCGGATACGCAGTATTTT; CDR3 protein: CASNVAGGPADTQYF
D gene: .; J gene: TRBJ2-7; V gene: TRBV11-2; clone size: few; CDR3 DNA: TGTGCCAGCAGCACCCACATCGAGCAGTACTTC; CDR3 protein: CASSTHIEQYF
D gene: .; J gene: TRBJ1-5; V gene: TRBV21-1; clone size: .; CDR3 DNA: TGTGCCAGCAGCAAAATATCGCGAGGGGGATTCAATCAGCCCCAGCATTTT; CDR3 protein: CASSKISRGGFNQPQHF
D gene: .; J gene: TRBJ1-1; V gene: TRBV18; clone size: .; CDR3 DNA: TGTGCCAGCTCAGGGTGGGAGAACACTGAAGCTTTCTTT; CDR3 protein: CASSGWENTEAFF
D gene: .; J gene: TRBJ2-1; V gene: TRBV2; clone size: .; CDR3 DNA: TGTGCCAGCAGTGAAGAGCCTAGCGCTTATTCGCAGCAGTTCTTC; CDR3 protein: CASSEEPSAYSQQFF
D gene: .; J gene: TRBJ2-1; V gene: TRBV6-5; clone size: .; CDR3 DNA: TGTGCCAGCAGCCCCGGAGGGTTCTCCTACAATGAGCAGTTCTTC; CDR3 protein: CASSPGGFSYNEQFF
D gene: .; J gene: TRBJ1-2; V gene: TRBV2; clone size: .; CDR3 DNA: TGTGCCAGCACCCCACTGGGGGGGGTAGCTGCTGGCTACACCTTC; CDR3 protein: CASTPLGGVAAGYTF
D gene: .; J gene: TRBJ1-2; V gene: TRBV19; clone size: .; CDR3 DNA: TGTGCCAGTAGTGTACAGGGTACGTATGGCTACACCTTC; CDR3 protein: CASSVQGTYGYTF
D gene: TRBD1; J gene: TRBJ1-2; V gene: TRBV6-6; clone size: .; CDR3 DNA: TGTGCCAGCAGACCGACAGGGATCTATGGCTACACCTTC; CDR3 protein: CASRPTGIYGYTF
D gene: TRBD2; J gene: TRBJ2-1; V gene: TRBV19; clone size: .; CDR3 DNA: TGTGCCAGTAGTATTGACCCCCTAAGCGGGAGGGGGGAGCAGTTCTTC; CDR3 protein: CASSIDPLSGRGEQFF
D gene: .; J gene: TRBJ2-5; V gene: TRBV7-6; clone size: .; CDR3 DNA: TGTGCCAGCAGCTTAGGTGGGACCAGAGAGACCCAGTACTTC; CDR3 protein: CASSLGGTRETQYF
D gene: TRBD2; J gene: TRBJ2-1; V gene: TRBV10-2; clone size: few; CDR3 DNA: TGCGCCAGCCGGACTAGCGGGAGTGGAAATGAGCAGTTCTTC; CDR3 protein: CASRTSGSGNEQFF
D gene: TRBD2; J gene: TRBJ2-7; V gene: TRBV18; clone size: once; CDR3 DNA: TGTGCCAGCTCGCCAACTAGCGGGAGGACCTACGAGCAGTACTTC; CDR3 protein: CASSPTSGRTYEQYF
D gene: .; J gene: TRBJ1-1; V gene: TRBV19; clone size: .; CDR3 DNA: TGTGCCAGTAGTACGCCGGGACGAAAGGAGGGGAAGACTGAAGCTTTCTTT; CDR3 protein: CASSTPGRKEGKTEAFF
D gene: .; J gene: TRBJ1-5; V gene: TRBV5-6; clone size: .; CDR3 DNA: TGTGCCAGCAGCTCTTTCGACGGGGGCCAGCCCCAGCATTTT; CDR3 protein: CASSSFDGGQPQHF
D gene: TRBD2; J gene: TRBJ2-1; V gene: TRBV27; clone size: .; CDR3 DNA: TGTGCCAGCAGTTTCACTAGCGGGTTGACCTACAATGAGCAGTTCTTC; CDR3 protein: CASSFTSGLTYNEQFF
D gene: TRBD1; J gene: TRBJ1-1; V gene: TRBV5-1; clone size: .; CDR3 DNA: TGCGCCAGCAGCCGGGACAGGGGGCGTCTCAACACTGAAGCTTTCTTT; CDR3 protein: CASSRDRGRLNTEAFF
D gene: .; J gene: TRBJ2-7; V gene: TRBV6-5; clone size: few; CDR3 DNA: TGTGCCAGCAGTTACCCTAACGGGTACGAGCAGTACTTC; CDR3 protein: CASSYPNGYEQYF